The rows below give T cell receptor beta chains drawn from one sample of a study of high-grade serous ovarian cancer treatment subgroups. Some clones are missing from TCRdb's copy, which holds only in-frame ones; the method was immunoSEQ multiplex PCR. The repertoire holds some 27,000 clones, with around 84% as singletons. Sample: tumor tissue. The receptors here all came from a human donor with high-grade serous ovarian cancer. Both conserved end residues are part of each CDR3. D genes are given only for firm matches. Part of the rows lack a size; the others show once, few, many or a class for expanded clones.

J gene | clone size | CDR3 length | V gene | D gene | CDR3 protein | CDR3 DNA
TRBJ1-5 | - | 15 | TRBV9 | TRBD1 | CASSAGQGATQPQHF | TGTGCCAGCAGCGCAGGACAGGGGGCTACTCAGCCCCAGCATTTT
TRBJ2-7 | - | 16 | TRBV5-1 | - | CASSLEGAIPSYEQYF | TGCGCCAGCAGCTTGGAAGGGGCGATCCCCTCCTACGAGCAGTACTTC
TRBJ1-2 | few | 14 | TRBV19 | TRBD1 | CASSPGQGGYGYTF | TGTGCCAGTAGCCCGGGACAGGGCGGCTATGGCTACACCTTC
TRBJ2-3 | - | 12 | TRBV9 | - | CASSVETDTQYF | TGTGCCAGCAGCGTAGAGACAGATACGCAGTATTTT
TRBJ1-2 | - | 13 | TRBV30 | - | CAWGPGDRYGYTF | TGTGCCTGGGGTCCGGGAGATCGGTATGGCTACACCTTC
TRBJ1-1 | few | 14 | TRBV2 | - | CASSVHASNTEAFF | TGTGCCAGCAGTGTTCATGCCTCGAACACTGAAGCTTTCTTT
TRBJ2-6 | - | 15 | TRBV30 | - | CAWSVPGTGANVLTF | TGTGCCTGGAGTGTACCAGGGACCGGGGCCAACGTCCTGACTTTC
TRBJ1-3 | - | 15 | TRBV6-5 | - | CASSYGTRSGNTIYF | TGTGCCAGCAGTTACGGTACTAGGTCTGGAAACACCATATATTTT
TRBJ2-7 | - | 15 | TRBV6-6 | - | CASSYSRGANDEQYF | TGTGCCAGCAGTTACTCGAGGGGGGCGAACGACGAGCAGTACTTC
TRBJ1-4 | - | 16 | TRBV28 | - | CASSLALSRESEKLFF | TGTGCCAGCAGTTTAGCACTTAGTAGGGAAAGTGAAAAACTGTTTTTT
TRBJ2-2 | - | 14 | TRBV6-5 | - | CASSYSGRTGELFF | TGTGCCAGCAGTTACTCGGGTAGGACCGGGGAGCTGTTTTTT
TRBJ2-1 | once | 17 | TRBV11-3 | TRBD2 | CASSPGLAGTGSNEQFF | TGTGCCAGCAGCCCCGGACTAGCGGGAACGGGTTCGAATGAGCAGTTCTTC
TRBJ2-5 | - | 14 | TRBV30 | TRBD2 | CATASGRARETQYF | TGTGCCACCGCTAGCGGGAGGGCCCGGGAGACCCAGTACTTC
TRBJ2-2 | - | 14 | TRBV2 | - | CASSELANTGELFF | TGTGCCAGCAGCGAACTAGCGAACACCGGGGAGCTGTTTTTT
TRBJ2-5 | once | 16 | TRBV15 | TRBD2 | CATSRDTSGMRETQYF | TGTGCCACCAGCAGAGATACTAGCGGGATGCGGGAGACCCAGTACTTC
TRBJ2-1 | - | 17 | TRBV4-1 | TRBD2 | CASSQVPRGRTGDEQFF | TGCGCCAGCAGCCAAGTCCCGCGCGGGAGAACTGGCGATGAGCAGTTCTTC
TRBJ2-3 | - | 12 | TRBV7-9 | - | CASRGGTDTQYF | TGTGCCAGCCGTGGGGGCACAGATACGCAGTATTTT
TRBJ2-3 | - | 15 | TRBV5-1 | TRBD2 | CASRKAGGSTDTQYF | TGCGCCAGCAGAAAAGCGGGAGGGAGCACAGATACGCAGTATTTT
TRBJ1-1 | - | 13 | TRBV10-3 | TRBD1 | CASSPYGDSEAFF | TGTGCCAGCAGTCCCTACGGGGACAGTGAAGCTTTCTTT
TRBJ2-7 | few | 15 | TRBV4-1 | - | CASSQGPTRRVEQYF | TGCGCCAGCAGCCAAGGGCCTACTAGACGGGTCGAGCAGTACTTC
TRBJ2-3 | - | 13 | TRBV29-1 | - | CSVSGLSTDTQYF | TGCAGCGTTTCGGGCCTTAGCACAGATACGCAGTATTTT
TRBJ1-1 | - | 15 | TRBV18 | - | CASSPQREWGTEAFF | TGTGCCAGCTCACCACAACGCGAATGGGGCACTGAAGCTTTCTTT
TRBJ1-1 | few | 13 | TRBV18 | - | CASSETVHLEAFF | TGTGCCAGCTCAGAAACCGTTCATCTTGAAGCTTTCTTT
TRBJ2-7 | - | 13 | TRBV19 | - | CASKGEASYEQYF | TGTGCCAGTAAGGGGGAGGCCTCCTACGAGCAGTACTTC